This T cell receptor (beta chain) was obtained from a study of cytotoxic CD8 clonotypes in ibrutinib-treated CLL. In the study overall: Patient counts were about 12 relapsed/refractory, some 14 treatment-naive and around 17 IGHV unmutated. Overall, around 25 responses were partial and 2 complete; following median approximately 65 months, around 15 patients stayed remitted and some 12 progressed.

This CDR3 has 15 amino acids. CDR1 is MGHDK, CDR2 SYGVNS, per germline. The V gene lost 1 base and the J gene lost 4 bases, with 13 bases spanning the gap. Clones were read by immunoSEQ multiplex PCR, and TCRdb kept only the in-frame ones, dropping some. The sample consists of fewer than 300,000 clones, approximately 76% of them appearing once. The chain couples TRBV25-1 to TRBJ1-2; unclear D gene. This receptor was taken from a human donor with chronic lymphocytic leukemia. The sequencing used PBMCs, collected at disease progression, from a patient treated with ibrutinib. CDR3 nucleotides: TGTGCCAGCAGTGAATTAGGAGGAAGCGGCTATGGCTACACCTTC. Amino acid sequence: CASSELGGSGYGYTF.